This TCR beta chain was recovered during a study of cytomegalovirus exposure and HLA in healthy donors. With 60 Vbeta and 13 Jbeta primers, the PCR was carried out. The method was immunoSEQ multiplex PCR; TCRdb's version includes in-frame clones alone and lacks a portion of them. The table has about 100,000 clones, more than 75% seen once. This CDR3 has 12 amino acids. Germline V lookup: CDR1 MNHNS, CDR2 SASEGT. V was trimmed by 4 bases and J by 4 bases, leaving 7 bases between them. V and J are TRBV6-1 and TRBJ1-2, with unresolved D. Sequencing input: PBMCs. The sequence was collected from a woman in her fifties or sixties in good health and CMV-seropositive. The CDR3 bases are TGTGCCAGCAGTGGACAAGTCTATGGCTACACCTTC. Amino acids: CASSGQVYGYTF.